This entry describes one T cell receptor beta chain. Its antigen is not known. Distinct nucleotide sequences in the sample also encode this CDR3. Per the germline V gene, CDR1 is MNHEY and CDR2 is SMNVEV (reference sequence). This CDR3 region has 14 residues. V shed 5 bases and J 4 bases; nucleotides not matched to a gene: 4. Libraries were prepared by immunoSEQ multiplex PCR; TCRdb keeps only in-frame clonotypes and omits some of them. The sample shows approximately 160,000 clones, around 96% of them seen only once. The data belong to a study of cytomegalovirus exposure and HLA in healthy donors. Study-wide background: The 100 to 150 validation repertoires and the approximately 630 first-cohort repertoires shared a platform, a later analysis reported.

The study's findings and limits: Researchers reported that a few CMV-associated chains were confirmed in vitro as CMV antigen-specific. The majority of TCR sequences were rare, yet some public TCRs appeared in many donors. In the 130 or so validation repertoires, about 94% of cluster scores exceeded 0, per a later analysis.

The rearrangement uses TRBV27 and TRBJ2-2, with TRBD1 identical over 7 bases. Material for sequencing was PBMCs. This clonotype was sampled from a woman aged 18 to 35 in good health and CMV-seronegative. In DNA form, the CDR3 reads TGTGCCAGCAGTCCTCGGACAGGCACCGGGGAGCTGTTTTTT. Encoded protein: CASSPRTGTGELFF.